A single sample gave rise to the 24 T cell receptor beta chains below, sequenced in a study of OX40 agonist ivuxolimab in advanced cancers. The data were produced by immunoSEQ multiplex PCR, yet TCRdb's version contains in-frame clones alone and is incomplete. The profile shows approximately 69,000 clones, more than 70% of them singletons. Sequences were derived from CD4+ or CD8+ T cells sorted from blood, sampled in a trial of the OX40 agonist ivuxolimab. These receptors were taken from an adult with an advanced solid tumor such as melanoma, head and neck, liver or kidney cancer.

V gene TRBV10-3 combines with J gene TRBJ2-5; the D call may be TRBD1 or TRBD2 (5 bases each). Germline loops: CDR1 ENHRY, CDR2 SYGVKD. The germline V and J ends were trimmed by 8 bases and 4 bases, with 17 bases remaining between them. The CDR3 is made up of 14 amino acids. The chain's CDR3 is CAIRGARRGETQYF. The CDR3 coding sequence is TGTGCCATCCGAGGGGCCAGGCGTGGAGAGACCCAGTACTTC.

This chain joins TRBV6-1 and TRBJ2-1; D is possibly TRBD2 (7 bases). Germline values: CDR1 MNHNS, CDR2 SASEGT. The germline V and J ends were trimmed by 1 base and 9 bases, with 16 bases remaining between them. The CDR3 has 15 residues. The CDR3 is CASSEDAGARGEQFF. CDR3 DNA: TGTGCCAGCAGTGAAGATGCGGGGGCGAGAGGTGAGCAGTTCTTC.

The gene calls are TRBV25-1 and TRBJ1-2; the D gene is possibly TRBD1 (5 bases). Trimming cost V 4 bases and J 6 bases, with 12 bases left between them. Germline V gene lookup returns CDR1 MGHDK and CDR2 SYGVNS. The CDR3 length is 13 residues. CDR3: CASSVGAGHGYTF. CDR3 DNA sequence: TGTGCCAGCAGTGTTGGGGCAGGGCATGGCTACACCTTC.

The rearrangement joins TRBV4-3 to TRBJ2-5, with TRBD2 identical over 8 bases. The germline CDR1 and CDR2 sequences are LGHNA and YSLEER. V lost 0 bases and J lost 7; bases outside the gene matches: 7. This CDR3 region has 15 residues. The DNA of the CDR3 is TGCGCCAGCAGCCAAGAGGCGAGCGGGAGTGGGACCCAGTACTTC. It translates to CASSQEASGSGTQYF.

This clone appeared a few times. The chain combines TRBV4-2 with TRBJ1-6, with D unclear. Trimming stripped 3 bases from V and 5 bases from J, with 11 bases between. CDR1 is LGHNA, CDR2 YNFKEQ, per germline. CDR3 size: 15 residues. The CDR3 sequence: CASSQPRVDNSPLHF. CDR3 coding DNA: TGTGCCAGCAGCCAGCCCCGAGTCGATAATTCACCCCTCCACTTT.

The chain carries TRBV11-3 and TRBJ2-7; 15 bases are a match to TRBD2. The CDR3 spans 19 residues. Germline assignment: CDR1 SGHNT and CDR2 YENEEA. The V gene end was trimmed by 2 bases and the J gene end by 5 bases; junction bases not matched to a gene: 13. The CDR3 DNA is TGTGCCAGCAGCTTACGCGGGACTAGCGGGAGGTCACATCTCAACGAGCAGTACTTC. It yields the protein CASSLRGTSGRSHLNEQYF. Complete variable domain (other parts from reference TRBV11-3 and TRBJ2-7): EAGVVQSPRYKIIEKKQPVAFWCNPISGHNTLYWYLQNLGQGPELLIRYENEEAVDDSQLPKDRFSAERLKGVDSTLKIQPAELGDSAVYLCASSLRGTSGRSHLNEQYFGPGTRLTVT.

This CDR3 reads CASTRDRGGYTF. CDR3 nucleotide sequence: TGTGCCAGCACCCGGGATAGGGGGGGCTACACCTTC. The V gene is TRBV6-5, the J gene TRBJ1-2, with TRBD1 as a possible D gene (6 bases). Germline loops: CDR1 MNHEY, CDR2 SVGAGI. CDR3 size: 12 residues. V lost 7 bases and J 8 bases, leaving 14 bases between the germline ends.

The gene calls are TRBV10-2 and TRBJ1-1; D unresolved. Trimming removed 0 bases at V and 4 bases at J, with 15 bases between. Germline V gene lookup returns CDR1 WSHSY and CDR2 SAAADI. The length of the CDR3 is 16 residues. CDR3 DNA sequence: TGCGCCAGCAGTGAGTCTCCCTTGAGAGGGCCCACTGAAGCTTTCTTT. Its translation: CASSESPLRGPTEAFF.

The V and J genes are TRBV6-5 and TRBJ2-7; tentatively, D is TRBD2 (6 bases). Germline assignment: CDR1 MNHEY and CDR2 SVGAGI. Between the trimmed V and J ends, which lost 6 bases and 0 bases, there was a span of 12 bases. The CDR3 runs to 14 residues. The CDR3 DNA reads TGTGCCAGCAGACTCGGGACTGGCTCCTACGAGCAGTACTTC. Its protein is CASRLGTGSYEQYF.

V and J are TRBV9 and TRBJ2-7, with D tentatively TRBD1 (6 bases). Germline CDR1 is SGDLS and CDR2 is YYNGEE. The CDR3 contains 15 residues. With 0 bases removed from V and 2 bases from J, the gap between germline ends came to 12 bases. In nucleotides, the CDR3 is TGTGCCAGCAGCGTAGAACAGGGTAGCACCTACGAGCAGTACTTC. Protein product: CASSVEQGSTYEQYF.

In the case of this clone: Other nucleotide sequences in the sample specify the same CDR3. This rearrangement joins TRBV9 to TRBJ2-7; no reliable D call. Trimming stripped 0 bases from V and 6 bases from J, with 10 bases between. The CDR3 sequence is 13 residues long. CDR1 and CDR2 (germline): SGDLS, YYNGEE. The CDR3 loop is CASSVVYNGEQYF. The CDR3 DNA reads TGTGCCAGCAGCGTAGTATATAACGGCGAGCAGTACTTC.

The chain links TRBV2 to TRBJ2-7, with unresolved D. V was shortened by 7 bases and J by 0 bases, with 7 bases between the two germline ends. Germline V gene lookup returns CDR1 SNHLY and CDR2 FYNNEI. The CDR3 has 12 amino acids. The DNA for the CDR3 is TGTGCCAGCACCGTGAGCTCCTACGAGCAGTACTTC. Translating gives CASTVSSYEQYF.

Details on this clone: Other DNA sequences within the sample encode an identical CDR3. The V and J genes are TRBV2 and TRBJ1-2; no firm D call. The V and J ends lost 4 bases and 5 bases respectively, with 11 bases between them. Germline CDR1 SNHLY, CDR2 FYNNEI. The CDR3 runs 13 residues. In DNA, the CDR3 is TGTGCCAGCAGTGCTGGACCAAGATATGGCTACACCTTC. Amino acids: CASSAGPRYGYTF.

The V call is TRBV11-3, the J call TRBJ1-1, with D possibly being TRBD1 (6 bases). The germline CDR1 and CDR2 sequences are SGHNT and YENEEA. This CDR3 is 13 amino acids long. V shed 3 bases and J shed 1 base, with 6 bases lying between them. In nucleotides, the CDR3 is TGTGCCAGCAGCTTCAGGGGGAACACTGAAGCTTTCTTT. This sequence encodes CASSFRGNTEAFF.

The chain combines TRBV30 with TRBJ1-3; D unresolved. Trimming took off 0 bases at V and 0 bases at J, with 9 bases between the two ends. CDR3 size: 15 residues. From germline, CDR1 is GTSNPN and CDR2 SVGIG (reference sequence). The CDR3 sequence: CAWSVGGSSGNTIYF. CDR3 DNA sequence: TGTGCCTGGAGTGTAGGCGGAAGCTCTGGAAACACCATATATTTT.

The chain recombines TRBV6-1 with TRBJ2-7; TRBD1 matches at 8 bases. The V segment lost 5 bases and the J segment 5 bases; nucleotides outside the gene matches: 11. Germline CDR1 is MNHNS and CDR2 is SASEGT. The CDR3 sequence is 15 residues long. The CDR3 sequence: CASSPGRTGFNEQYF. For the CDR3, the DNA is TGTGCCAGCAGTCCAGGGCGGACAGGGTTCAACGAGCAGTACTTC.

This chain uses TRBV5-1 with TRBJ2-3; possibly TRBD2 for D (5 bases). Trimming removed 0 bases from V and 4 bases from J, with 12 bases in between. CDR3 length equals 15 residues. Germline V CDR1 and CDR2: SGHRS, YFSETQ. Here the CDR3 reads CASSLVVGSPDTQYF. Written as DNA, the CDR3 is TGCGCCAGCAGCTTGGTGGTAGGGAGCCCAGATACGCAGTATTTT.

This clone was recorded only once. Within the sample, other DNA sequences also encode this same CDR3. The CDR3 is CASSNILGGIRGNYGYTF. CDR3 bases: TGTGCCAGCAGCAATATTTTGGGGGGCATCCGTGGGAACTATGGCTACACCTTC. This chain links TRBV9 with TRBJ1-2; the D gene is possibly TRBD1 (6 bases). The CDR3 covers 18 residues. Germline loops: CDR1 SGDLS, CDR2 YYNGEE. The ends were cut back, 4 bases at V and 2 bases at J, with 24 bases in the middle.

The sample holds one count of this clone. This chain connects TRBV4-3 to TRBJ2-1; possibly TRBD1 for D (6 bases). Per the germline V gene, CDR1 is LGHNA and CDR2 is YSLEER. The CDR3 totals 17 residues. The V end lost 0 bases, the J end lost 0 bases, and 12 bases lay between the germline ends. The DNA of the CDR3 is TGCGCCAGCAGCCAAGATCCAGTGGACAGCTCCTACAATGAGCAGTTCTTC. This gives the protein CASSQDPVDSSYNEQFF.

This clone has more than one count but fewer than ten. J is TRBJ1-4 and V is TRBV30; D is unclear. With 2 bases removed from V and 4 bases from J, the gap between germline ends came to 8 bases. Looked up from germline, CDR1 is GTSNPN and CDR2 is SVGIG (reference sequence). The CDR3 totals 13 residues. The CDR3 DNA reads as TGTGCCTGGAGTATGGGATATAATGAAAAACTGTTTTTT. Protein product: CAWSMGYNEKLFF.

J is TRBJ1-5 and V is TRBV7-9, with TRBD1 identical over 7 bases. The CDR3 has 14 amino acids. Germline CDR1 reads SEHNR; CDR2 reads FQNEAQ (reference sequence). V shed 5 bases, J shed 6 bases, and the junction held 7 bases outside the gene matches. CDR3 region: CASSPDRVGQPQHF. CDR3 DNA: TGTGCCAGCAGCCCAGACAGGGTGGGTCAGCCCCAGCATTTT.

The CDR3 nucleotides read TGTGCCATCAGTTACCCAGGGGCCACTGAAGCTTTCTTT. Translation gives CAISYPGATEAFF. The V call is TRBV10-3, the J call TRBJ1-1; D may be TRBD1 (6 bases). V lost 5 bases and J lost 4, with 11 bases in between. The germline V gene has CDR1 ENHRY and CDR2 SYGVKD. This CDR3 has 13 amino acids.

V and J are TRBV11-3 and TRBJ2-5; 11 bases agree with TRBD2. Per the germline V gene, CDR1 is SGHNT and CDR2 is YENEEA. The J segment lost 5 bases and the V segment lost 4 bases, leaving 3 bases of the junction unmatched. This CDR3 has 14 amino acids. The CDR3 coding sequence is TGTGCCAGCAGCTCTACTAGCGGGAGTGAGACCCAGTACTTC. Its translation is CASSSTSGSETQYF.

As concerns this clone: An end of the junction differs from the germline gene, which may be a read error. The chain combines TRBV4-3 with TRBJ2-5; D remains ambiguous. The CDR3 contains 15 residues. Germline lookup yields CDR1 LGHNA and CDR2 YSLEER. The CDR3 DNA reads TGCGCCAGCAGCCAAGAAGCAAGGTTCCAAGAGGCCCAGTACTTC. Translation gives CASSQEARFQEAQYF.